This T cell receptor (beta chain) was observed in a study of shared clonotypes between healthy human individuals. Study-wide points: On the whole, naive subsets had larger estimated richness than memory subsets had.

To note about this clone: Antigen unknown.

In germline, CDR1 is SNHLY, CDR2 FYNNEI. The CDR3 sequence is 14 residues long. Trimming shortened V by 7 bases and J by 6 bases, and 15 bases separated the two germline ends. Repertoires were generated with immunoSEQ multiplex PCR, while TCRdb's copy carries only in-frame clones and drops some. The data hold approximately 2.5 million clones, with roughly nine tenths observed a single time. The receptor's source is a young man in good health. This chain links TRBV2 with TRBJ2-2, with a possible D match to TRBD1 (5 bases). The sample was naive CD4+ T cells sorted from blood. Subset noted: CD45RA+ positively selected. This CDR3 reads CASTLGQGSGELFF. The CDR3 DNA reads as TGTGCCAGCACCCTCGGGCAGGGCTCCGGGGAGCTGTTTTTT.